This T cell receptor beta chain was captured by sequencing in a study of blood T cell repertoires in COVID-19. Turning to the study itself: Donors in the United States, Italy and Spain gave samples during acute or convalescent COVID-19. From T cells, B-cell-depleted T cells, or PBMCs came the material, which was cDNA or gDNA.

Followed over time, Seattle patients had been enrolled while infection was active. The CDR3 length is 16 residues. Trimming took 6 bases from V and 6 from J; bases not matched to a gene: 14. Per the germline V gene, CDR1 is MNHEY and CDR2 is SVGEGT. This clone was found once. The authors' processing: Estimated nucleated cell counts came from reference gene primer amplification. Using immunoSEQ multiplex PCR, the repertoire was profiled, and TCRdb retains in-frame clones only, with some absent. The V and J calls and clone size were taken over from that table, and D and trimming were inferred from the DNA. The table lists roughly 120,000 clones, around nine tenths of them singletons.

Sequenced material: peripheral blood. The chain recombines TRBV6-2 or TRBV6-3 with TRBJ2-3, with TRBD1 matching over 8 bases. The receptor comes from a man over 45 with COVID-19, enrolled during active disease. The CDR3 loop is CASSKRTGRDVDTQYF. CDR3 coding DNA: TGTGCCAGCAGCAAACGGACAGGGCGAGATGTGGATACGCAGTATTTT.